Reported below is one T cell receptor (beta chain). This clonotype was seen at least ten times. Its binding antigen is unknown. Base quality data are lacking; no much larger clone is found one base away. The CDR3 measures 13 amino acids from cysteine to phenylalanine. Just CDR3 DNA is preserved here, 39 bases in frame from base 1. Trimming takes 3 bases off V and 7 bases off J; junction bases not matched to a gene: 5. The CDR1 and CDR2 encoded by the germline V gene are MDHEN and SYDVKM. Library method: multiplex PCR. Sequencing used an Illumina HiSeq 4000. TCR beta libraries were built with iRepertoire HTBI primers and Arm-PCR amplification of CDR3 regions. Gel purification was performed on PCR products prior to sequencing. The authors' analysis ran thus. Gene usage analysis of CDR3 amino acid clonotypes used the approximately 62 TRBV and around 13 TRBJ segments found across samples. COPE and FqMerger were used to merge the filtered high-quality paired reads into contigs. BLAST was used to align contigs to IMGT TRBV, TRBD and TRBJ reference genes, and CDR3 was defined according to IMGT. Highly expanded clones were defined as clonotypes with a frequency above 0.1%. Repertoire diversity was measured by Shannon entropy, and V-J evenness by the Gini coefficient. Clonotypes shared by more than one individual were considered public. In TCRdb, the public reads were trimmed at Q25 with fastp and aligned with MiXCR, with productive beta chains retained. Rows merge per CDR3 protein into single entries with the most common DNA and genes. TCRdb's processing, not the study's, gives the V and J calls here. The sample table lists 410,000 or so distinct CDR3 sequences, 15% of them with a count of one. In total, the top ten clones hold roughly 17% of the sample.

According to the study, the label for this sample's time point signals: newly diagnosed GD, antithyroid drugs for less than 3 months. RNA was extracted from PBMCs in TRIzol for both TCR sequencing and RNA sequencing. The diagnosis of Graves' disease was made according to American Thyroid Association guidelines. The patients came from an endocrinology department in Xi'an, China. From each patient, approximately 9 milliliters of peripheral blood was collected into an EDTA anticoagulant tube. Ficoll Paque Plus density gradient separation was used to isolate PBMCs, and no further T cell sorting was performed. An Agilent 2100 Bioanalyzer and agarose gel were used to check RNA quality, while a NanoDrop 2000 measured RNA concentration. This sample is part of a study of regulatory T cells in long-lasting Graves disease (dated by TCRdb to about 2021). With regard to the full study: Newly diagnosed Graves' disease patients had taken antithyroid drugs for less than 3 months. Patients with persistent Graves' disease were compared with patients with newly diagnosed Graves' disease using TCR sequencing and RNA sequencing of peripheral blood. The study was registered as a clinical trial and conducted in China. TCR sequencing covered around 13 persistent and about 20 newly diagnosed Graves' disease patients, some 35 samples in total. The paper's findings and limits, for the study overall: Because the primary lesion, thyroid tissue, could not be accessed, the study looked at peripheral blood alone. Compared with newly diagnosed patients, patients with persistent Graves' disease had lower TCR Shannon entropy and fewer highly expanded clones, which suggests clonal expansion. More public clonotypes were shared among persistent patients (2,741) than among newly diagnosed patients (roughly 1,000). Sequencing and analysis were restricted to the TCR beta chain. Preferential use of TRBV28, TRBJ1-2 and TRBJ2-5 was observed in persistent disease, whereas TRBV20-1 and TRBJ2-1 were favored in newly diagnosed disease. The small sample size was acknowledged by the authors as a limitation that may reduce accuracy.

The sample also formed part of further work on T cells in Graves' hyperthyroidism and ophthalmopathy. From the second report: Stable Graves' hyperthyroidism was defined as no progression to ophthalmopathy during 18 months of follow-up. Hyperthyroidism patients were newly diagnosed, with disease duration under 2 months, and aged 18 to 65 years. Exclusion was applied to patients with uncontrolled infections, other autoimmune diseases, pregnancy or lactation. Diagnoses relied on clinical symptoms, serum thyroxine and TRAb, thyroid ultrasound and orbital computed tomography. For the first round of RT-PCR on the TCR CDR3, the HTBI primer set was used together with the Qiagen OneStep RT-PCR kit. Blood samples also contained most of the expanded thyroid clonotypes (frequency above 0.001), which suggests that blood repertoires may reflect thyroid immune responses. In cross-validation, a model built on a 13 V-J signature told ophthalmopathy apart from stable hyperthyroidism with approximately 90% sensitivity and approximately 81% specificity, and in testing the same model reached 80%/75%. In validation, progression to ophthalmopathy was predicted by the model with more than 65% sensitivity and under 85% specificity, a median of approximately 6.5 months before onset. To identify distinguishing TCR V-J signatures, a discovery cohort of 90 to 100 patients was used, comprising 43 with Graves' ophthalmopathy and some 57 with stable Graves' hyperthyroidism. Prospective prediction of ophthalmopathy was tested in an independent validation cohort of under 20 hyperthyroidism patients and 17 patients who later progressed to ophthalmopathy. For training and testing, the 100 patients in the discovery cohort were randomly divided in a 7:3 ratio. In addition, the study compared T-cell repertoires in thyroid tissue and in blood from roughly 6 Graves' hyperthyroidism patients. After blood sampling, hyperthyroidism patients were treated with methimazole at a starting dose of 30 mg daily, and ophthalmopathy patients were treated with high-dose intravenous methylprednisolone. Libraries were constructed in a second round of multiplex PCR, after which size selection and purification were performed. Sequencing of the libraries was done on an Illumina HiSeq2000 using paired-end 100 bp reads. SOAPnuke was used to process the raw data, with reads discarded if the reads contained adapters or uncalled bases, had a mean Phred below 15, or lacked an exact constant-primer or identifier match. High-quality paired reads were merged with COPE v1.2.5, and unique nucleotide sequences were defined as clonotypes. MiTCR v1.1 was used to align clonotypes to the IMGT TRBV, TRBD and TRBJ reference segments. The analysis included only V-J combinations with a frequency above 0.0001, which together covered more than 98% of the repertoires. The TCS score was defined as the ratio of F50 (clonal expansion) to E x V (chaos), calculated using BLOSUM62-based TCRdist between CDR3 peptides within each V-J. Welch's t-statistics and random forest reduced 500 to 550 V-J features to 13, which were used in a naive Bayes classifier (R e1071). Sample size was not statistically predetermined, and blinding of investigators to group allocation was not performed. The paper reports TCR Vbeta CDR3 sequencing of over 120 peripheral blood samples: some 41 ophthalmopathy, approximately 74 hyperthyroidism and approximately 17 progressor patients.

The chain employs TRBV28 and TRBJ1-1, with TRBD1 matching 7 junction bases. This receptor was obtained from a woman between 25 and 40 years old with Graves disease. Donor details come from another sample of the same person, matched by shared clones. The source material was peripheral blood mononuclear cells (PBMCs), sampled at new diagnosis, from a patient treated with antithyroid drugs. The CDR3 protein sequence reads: CASSLRGQREAFF. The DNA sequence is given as TGTGCCAGCAGTTTGCGGGGACAGCGTGAAGCTTTCTTT.